The 32 T cell receptor beta chains below all came from one sample that was sequenced in a study of blood T cell repertoires in COVID-19. Clones were sequenced by immunoSEQ multiplex PCR, and TCRdb holds only the in-frame ones, with some missing. The sample consists of 150,000 to 180,000 clones, roughly nine tenths of them appearing once. Material: peripheral blood. Receptors were obtained from a woman aged 40 to 50 with acute or convalescent COVID-19.

The table lists this clone with a count of one. V is TRBV21-1 and J is TRBJ2-7; the table's D call, TRBD2, has no DNA check behind it. TRBV21-1 is a documented pseudogene. CDR3 size: 16 residues. The CDR3 DNA is TGTGCCAGCAGCAACGATATTATAGGGAGCTCCTACGAGCAGTACTTC. Translation gives CASSNDIIGSSYEQYF.

This clone was seen a single time. The rearrangement links TRBV24-1 to TRBJ1-2; D possibly corresponds to TRBD1 (6 bases). Germline loops: CDR1 KGHDR, CDR2 SFDVKD. The CDR3 sequence is 14 residues long. V dropped 4 bases and J dropped 8 bases, with 16 bases sitting between them. The CDR3: CATSEPGQIGGYTF. The CDR3, as DNA: TGTGCCACCAGTGAACCCGGACAGATTGGGGGCTACACCTTC.

V and J are TRBV28 and TRBJ1-2; D is ambiguous. Germline V gene lookup returns CDR1 MDHEN and CDR2 SYDVKM. The CDR3 length is 12 residues. The V end lost 6 bases, the J end lost 1 base, and 6 bases lay between the germline ends. Here the CDR3 DNA reads TGTGCCAGCAGGGCCAGTAACTATGGCTACACCTTC. Its protein is CASRASNYGYTF.

This chain links TRBV4-1 with TRBJ2-1; D is perhaps TRBD1 (6 bases). Trimming took 4 bases from V and 7 from J, leaving 14 bases between them. The germline gives CDR1 MGHRA, CDR2 YSYEKL. The CDR3 consists of 14 residues. The CDR3: CASSRLGAGNEQFF. The CDR3 DNA reads as TGCGCCAGCAGCCGATTGGGGGCCGGGAATGAGCAGTTCTTC.

This clone was seen a handful of times. The chain links TRBV2 to TRBJ2-7; a weak D match, TRBD1 (6 bases). Trimming took 11 bases from V and 2 from J, leaving 16 bases between them. The CDR3 totals 13 residues. The germline V gene encodes CDR1 SNHLY and CDR2 FYNNEI. CDR3 loop: CAGSVDSPYEQYF. The DNA of the CDR3 is TGTGCCGGTTCAGTGGACAGCCCCTACGAGCAGTACTTC.

This clone was seen only once. The chain carries TRBV5-6 and TRBJ2-7; the D is unclear. The CDR3 runs to 16 residues. Looked up from germline, CDR1 is SGHDT and CDR2 is YYEEEE. Trimming cost V 0 bases and J 2 bases, with 15 bases left between them. The CDR3 loop is CASSLESFDGAYEQYF. The DNA of the CDR3 is TGTGCCAGCAGCTTGGAATCCTTCGACGGAGCCTACGAGCAGTACTTC.

The chain uses TRBV11-2 and TRBJ1-4; TRBD1 agrees at 9 bases. Unmatched junction bases numbered 4, after V lost 5 bases and J lost 6 bases. Per the germline V gene, CDR1 is SGHAT and CDR2 is FQNNGV. CDR3 size: 14 residues. The DNA of the CDR3 is TGTGCCAGCAGCGCCCGGACAGGGGATGAAAAACTGTTTTTT. Translated, it gives CASSARTGDEKLFF.

This chain joins TRBV5-6 and TRBJ2-7; D not certain. Per germline, CDR1 SGHDT and CDR2 YYEEEE. The V end was cut by 2 bases, the J end by 0 bases, with 6 bases between. The CDR3 sequence is 13 residues long. CDR3 residues: CASSFVSSYEQYF. The CDR3 DNA reads TGTGCCAGCAGCTTTGTGAGCTCCTACGAGCAGTACTTC.

The CDR3 region is CASSIPGGIYGYTF. CDR3 nucleotides: TGTGCCAGCAGCATCCCAGGGGGCATCTATGGCTACACCTTC. The V gene is TRBV11-2, the J gene TRBJ1-2; 8 nucleotides agree with TRBD1. The CDR3 has 14 amino acids. The trim removed 5 bases at V and 4 bases at J, leaving 6 bases unmatched. Germline V gene data show CDR1 as SGHAT and CDR2 as FQNNGV. The full variable domain, with the rest looked up from reference TRBV11-2 and TRBJ1-2, is EAGVAQSPRYKIIEKRQSVAFWCNPISGHATLYWYQQILGQGPKLLIQFQNNGVVDDSQLPKDRFSAERLKGVDSTLKIQPAKLEDSAVYLCASSIPGGIYGYTFGSGTRLTVV.

This sequence joins TRBV19 and TRBJ1-4; D is unclear. Trimming left V 2 bases short and J 5 bases short, with 15 bases between. The CDR3 has 16 residues. Germline V gives CDR1 LNHDA, CDR2 SQIVND (reference sequence). The CDR3 DNA sequence: TGTGCCAGTAGTATAATCCTGGGAGGCGGCAATGAAAAACTGTTTTTT. Translated: CASSIILGGGNEKLFF.

The CDR3 DNA is TGTGCCAGCAGGCAGGGACAGCTTGCAGGCTACACCTTC. Amino acid sequence: CASRQGQLAGYTF. This chain links TRBV12-3 or TRBV12-4 with TRBJ1-2; TRBD1 matches at 7 bases. This CDR3 is built from 13 residues. J gave up 8 bases and V 6 bases, and 9 bases lay outside the gene matches.

The chain is built from TRBV21-1 and TRBJ1-6; the table's D call of TRBD1 was not tested on the DNA. TRBV21-1 is a documented pseudogene. The CDR3 is made up of 15 amino acids. This CDR3 reads CASSKAPGDNSPLHF. Here the CDR3 DNA reads TGTGCCAGCAGCAAAGCGCCAGGGGACAATTCACCCCTCCACTTT.

The genes are TRBV4-2 and TRBJ1-1, with D possibly matching TRBD1 (6 bases). CDR3 size: 14 residues. The V gene's germline CDR1 is LGHNA and CDR2 YNFKEQ. With 5 bases removed from V and 6 bases from J, the gap between germline ends came to 16 bases. CDR3 in amino acids: CASSSGQSGAEAFF. The CDR3 nucleotides read TGTGCCAGCAGCTCAGGACAGTCAGGGGCTGAAGCTTTCTTT.

The chain is built from TRBV10-3 and TRBJ1-5; TRBD1 might be the D (5 bases). The CDR3 consists of 13 residues. The ends were cut back, 2 bases at V and 7 bases at J, with 9 bases in the middle. Germline lookup yields CDR1 ENHRY and CDR2 SYGVKD. This CDR3 reads CAISEGARQPQHF. The CDR3 DNA reads as TGTGCCATCAGTGAGGGGGCTCGGCAGCCCCAGCATTTT.

Note on this clone: Other DNA sequences in the same sample also yield this CDR3. V is TRBV18 and J is TRBJ1-6; D is possibly TRBD1 (5 bases). V lost 2 bases and J lost 7, with 12 bases in between. CDR1 is KGHSH, CDR2 LQKENI, per germline. The length of the CDR3 is 15 residues. In DNA, the CDR3 is TGTGCCAGCTCACCAGGGACGGGGGACAATTCACCCCTCCACTTT. This sequence encodes CASSPGTGDNSPLHF.

V and J are TRBV21-1 and TRBJ1-6; the tabulated D call, TRBD1, remains unverified against the DNA. TRBV21-1 is termed a pseudogene. There are 15 residues in the CDR3. CDR3 sequence (DNA): TGTGCCAGCAAGGACAGGGGACCACATAATTCACCCCTCCACTTT. Protein sequence: CASKDRGPHNSPLHF.

The V call is TRBV12-3 or TRBV12-4, the J call TRBJ1-4, with a possible D match to TRBD1 (6 bases). The CDR3 spans 13 residues. V shed 2 bases and J shed 13 bases, with 14 bases lying between them. CDR3 residues: CASSLTLDRLLFF. In nucleotides, the CDR3 is TGTGCCAGCAGTTTAACCCTCGACAGGTTACTGTTTTTT.

V is TRBV6-5 and J is TRBJ1-1; possibly TRBD1 for D (6 bases). Trimming pared 5 bases from V and 4 bases from J, leaving 14 bases between. This CDR3 has 14 amino acids. CDR1 MNHEY and CDR2 SVGAGI come from the germline V gene. In DNA, the CDR3 is TGTGCCAGCAGTACCTCCGGGGGGGCCACTGAAGCTTTCTTT. Protein: CASSTSGGATEAFF.

Only a few counts were recorded for this clone. The chain carries TRBV20-1 and TRBJ1-5; D unclear. The CDR3 is 14 amino acids. The V gene's germline CDR1 is DFQATT and CDR2 SNEGSKA (reference sequence). Trimming shortened V by 3 bases and J by 2 bases, and 11 bases separated the two germline ends. CDR3 nucleotides: TGCAGTGCTAGTTCCGGGAGTGGCAATCAGCCCCAGCATTTT. Encoded protein: CSASSGSGNQPQHF.

V gene TRBV19 combines with J gene TRBJ1-1; 7 bases line up with TRBD1. Losses at the gene ends were 5 bases for V and 1 base for J; bases not matched to a gene: 7. This CDR3 contains 15 residues. From germline, CDR1 is LNHDA and CDR2 SQIVND (reference sequence). The CDR3 reads CASSLGTDPNTEAFF. In nucleotides, the CDR3 is TGTGCCAGTAGTTTAGGGACAGATCCGAACACTGAAGCTTTCTTT.

In this sample, this clone turned up once. DNA of the CDR3: TGTGCCAGTAGGTTGGGGGCACAGGATACGCAGTATTTT. It translates to CASRLGAQDTQYF. This chain uses TRBV19 with TRBJ2-3, with a tentative D call TRBD1 (6 bases). Germline loops: CDR1 LNHDA, CDR2 SQIVND (reference sequence). V lost 6 bases and J 6 bases, leaving 13 bases between the germline ends. The CDR3 length is 13 residues.

The chain has TRBV9 and TRBJ1-1, with D uncertain. The CDR3 sequence is 13 residues long. CDR1 and CDR2 (germline): SGDLS, YYNGEE. The ends were cut back, 3 bases at V and 4 bases at J, with 10 bases in the middle. CDR3 nucleotides: TGTGCCAGCAGCGACTTGCGATCCACTGAAGCTTTCTTT. It translates to CASSDLRSTEAFF. Combining the CDR3 with reference TRBV9 and TRBJ1-1 gives the whole variable domain DSGVTQTPKHLITATGQRVTLRCSPRSGDLSVYWYQQSLDQGLQFLIQYYNGEERAKGNILERFSAQQFPDLHSELNLSSLELGDSALYFCASSDLRSTEAFFGQGTRLTVV.

J is TRBJ1-1 and V is TRBV4-1, with D possibly being TRBD1 (5 bases). V was clipped by 2 bases and J by 1 base, with 17 bases between them. Germline CDR1 is MGHRA and CDR2 is YSYEKL. There are 17 residues in the CDR3. The DNA for the CDR3 is TGCGCCAGCAGCCAAATGCCGGGCGGAGGGGCGAACACTGAAGCTTTCTTT. This sequence encodes CASSQMPGGGANTEAFF.

This CDR3 reads CASSQSQSGSGDEQFF. The CDR3 DNA follows: TGTGCCAGTAGCCAATCCCAGAGCGGGAGCGGCGATGAGCAGTTCTTC. V gene TRBV19 combines with J gene TRBJ2-1, with 8 bases that match TRBD2. The V gene end was trimmed by 6 bases and the J gene end by 8 bases; junction bases not matched to a gene: 15. Germline-derived CDR1 and CDR2 are LNHDA and SQIVND (reference sequence). This CDR3 comprises 16 residues. Using reference TRBV19 and TRBJ2-1 for the parts outside the CDR3, the full variable domain is DGGITQSPKYLFRKEGQNVTLSCEQNLNHDAMYWYRQDPGQGLRLIYYSQIVNDFQKGDIAEGYSVSREKKESFPLTVTSAQKNPTAFYLCASSQSQSGSGDEQFFGPGTRLTVL.

The chain couples TRBV30 to TRBJ2-3; 9 nucleotides align to TRBD2. CDR3 length: 15 amino acids. V gave up 4 bases and J gave up 4 bases; unmatched junction bases: 9. Germline V gene data show CDR1 as GTSNPN and CDR2 as SVGIG (reference sequence). The CDR3 sequence is CAWIAGTSMPDTQYF. The DNA of the CDR3 is TGTGCCTGGATAGCAGGGACTAGCATGCCAGATACGCAGTATTTT.

The V and J genes are TRBV9 and TRBJ1-4; 8 nucleotides agree with TRBD1. This CDR3 has 17 amino acids. Unmatched junction bases numbered 11, after V lost 0 bases and J lost 7 bases. Germline assignment: CDR1 SGDLS and CDR2 YYNGEE. Written as DNA, the CDR3 is TGTGCCAGCAGCGTAGCGGTCTGGACAGGGCCCACTGAAAAACTGTTTTTT. Translating it yields CASSVAVWTGPTEKLFF. Full variable domain (outside the CDR3, taken from reference TRBV9 and TRBJ1-4): DSGVTQTPKHLITATGQRVTLRCSPRSGDLSVYWYQQSLDQGLQFLIQYYNGEERAKGNILERFSAQQFPDLHSELNLSSLELGDSALYFCASSVAVWTGPTEKLFFGSGTQLSVL.

The V call is TRBV6-5, the J call TRBJ1-4; 10 bases agree with TRBD1. This CDR3 has 15 residues. The V gene's germline CDR1 is MNHEY and CDR2 SVGAGI. Trimming took 6 bases from V and 7 from J; bases not matched to a gene: 8. CDR3 sequence reads: CASSRGQGVIEKLFF. CDR3 sequence (DNA): TGTGCCAGCAGCCGCGGACAGGGGGTAATTGAAAAACTGTTTTTT.

The genes are TRBV4-1 and TRBJ2-7, with D possibly being TRBD1 (6 bases). Germline V CDR1 and CDR2: MGHRA, YSYEKL. The V end lost 2 bases, the J end lost 1 base, and 12 bases lay between the germline ends. CDR3 length equals 15 residues. In nucleotides, the CDR3 is TGCGCCAGCAGCCAACCCGGACAGACGTCCTACGAGCAGTACTTC. This sequence encodes CASSQPGQTSYEQYF.

This rearrangement joins TRBV9 to TRBJ1-1, with D hard to call. There are 14 residues in the CDR3. CDR1 and CDR2 (germline): SGDLS, YYNGEE. V dropped 0 bases and J dropped 0 bases, with 6 bases sitting between them. CDR3 nucleotides: TGTGCCAGCAGCGTAGGGCGGTTGAACACTGAAGCTTTCTTT. Protein sequence: CASSVGRLNTEAFF.

This clone has more than one count but fewer than ten. The chain recombines TRBV5-4 with TRBJ2-5; the D gene is possibly TRBD2 (6 bases). Trimming removed 9 bases at V and 3 bases at J, with 18 bases between. CDR1 is SGHNT and CDR2 is YYREEE in the germline V gene (reference sequence). The CDR3 is 14 amino acids. CDR3 sequence reads: CAIHPREKKETQYF. The CDR3 coding sequence is TGTGCCATCCACCCCCGGGAGAAGAAAGAGACCCAGTACTTC.

The chain is built from TRBV23-1 and TRBJ1-3; possibly TRBD1 for D (6 bases). TRBV23-1 counts as an open reading frame of uncertain function. The CDR3 covers 18 residues. V gave up 6 bases and J gave up 3 bases, with 24 bases separating them. CDR3 sequence: CASSEVIGGHGYGNTIYF. The CDR3 bases are TGCGCCAGCAGCGAAGTCATAGGGGGACACGGGTATGGAAACACCATATATTTT.

The rearrangement links TRBV6-2 or TRBV6-3 to TRBJ2-5; 8 bases are shared with TRBD2. The trim removed 2 bases at V and 4 bases at J, leaving 6 bases unmatched. The germline V gene encodes CDR1 MNHEY and CDR2 SVGEGT. This CDR3 has 15 amino acids. This chain's CDR3 is CASSYEISGIETQYF. The CDR3 region has the DNA TGTGCCAGCAGTTACGAGATTAGCGGGATAGAGACCCAGTACTTC.